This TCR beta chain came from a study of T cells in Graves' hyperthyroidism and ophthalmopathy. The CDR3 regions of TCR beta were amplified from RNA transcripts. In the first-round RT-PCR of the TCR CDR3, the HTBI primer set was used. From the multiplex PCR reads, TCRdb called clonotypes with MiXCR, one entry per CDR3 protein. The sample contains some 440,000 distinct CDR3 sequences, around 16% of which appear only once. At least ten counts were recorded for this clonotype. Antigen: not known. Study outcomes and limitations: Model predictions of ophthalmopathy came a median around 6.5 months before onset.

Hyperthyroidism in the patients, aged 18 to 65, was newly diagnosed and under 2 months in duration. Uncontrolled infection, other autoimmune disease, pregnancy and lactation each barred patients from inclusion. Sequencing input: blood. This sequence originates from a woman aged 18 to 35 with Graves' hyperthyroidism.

CDR3 coding DNA: TGTGCCAGCAGTTATCTCGCGTTTGGGGGCTACACCTTC. It is translated as CASSYLAFGGYTF. The chain recombines TRBV6-2 or TRBV6-3 with TRBJ1-2; D remains ambiguous. V was clipped by 3 bases and J by 8 bases, with 13 bases between them. From germline, CDR1 is MNHEY and CDR2 SVGEGT. This CDR3 comprises 13 residues.